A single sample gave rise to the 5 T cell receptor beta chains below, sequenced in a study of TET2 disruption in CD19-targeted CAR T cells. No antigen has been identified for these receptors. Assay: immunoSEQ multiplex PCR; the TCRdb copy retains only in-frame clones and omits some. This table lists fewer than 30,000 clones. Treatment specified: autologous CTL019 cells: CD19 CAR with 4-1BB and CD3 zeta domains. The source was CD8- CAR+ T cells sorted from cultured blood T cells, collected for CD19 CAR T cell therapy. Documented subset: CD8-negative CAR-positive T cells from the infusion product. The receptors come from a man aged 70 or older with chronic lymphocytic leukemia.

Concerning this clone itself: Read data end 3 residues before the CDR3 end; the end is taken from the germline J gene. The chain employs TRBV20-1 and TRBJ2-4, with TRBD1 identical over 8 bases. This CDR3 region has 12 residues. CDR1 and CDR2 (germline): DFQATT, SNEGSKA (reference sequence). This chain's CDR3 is CSAPTGGYGQYF. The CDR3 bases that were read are TGCAGTGCTCCTACAGGGGGGTATGGT.

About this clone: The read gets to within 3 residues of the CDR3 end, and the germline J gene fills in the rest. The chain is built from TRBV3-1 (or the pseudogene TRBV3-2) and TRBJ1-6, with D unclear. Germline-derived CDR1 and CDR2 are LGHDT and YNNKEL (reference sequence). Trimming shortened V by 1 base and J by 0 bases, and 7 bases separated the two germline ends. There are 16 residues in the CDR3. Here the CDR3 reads CASSQGATSYNSPLHF. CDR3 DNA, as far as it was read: TGTGCCAGCAGCCAAGGGGCAACCTCCTATAATTCACCC.

The CDR3 DNA, read in part, is TGTGCCAGCAGTCTAGGACAGGGGAGCACAGATACG. Translating gives CASSLGQGSTDT. The full-length CDR3 reads as CASSLGQGSTDTQYF. This rearrangement joins TRBV7-3 to TRBJ2-3; 9 bases align to TRBD1. The CDR3 end is not reached by the read, which stops 3 residues before it; the germline J gene fills it in. Germline CDR1 and CDR2: SGHTA and FQGTGA. The CDR3 extends over 15 amino acids. The V gene end was trimmed by 6 bases and the J gene end by 0 bases; junction bases not matched to a gene: 4. The variable domain in full, with the rest retrieved from reference TRBV7-3 and TRBJ2-3, is GAGVSQTPSNKVTEKGKYVELRCDPISGHTALYWYRQSLGQGPEFLIYFQGTGAADDSGLPNDRFFAVRPEGSVSTLKIQRTERGDSAVYLCASSLGQGSTDTQYFGPGTRLTVL.

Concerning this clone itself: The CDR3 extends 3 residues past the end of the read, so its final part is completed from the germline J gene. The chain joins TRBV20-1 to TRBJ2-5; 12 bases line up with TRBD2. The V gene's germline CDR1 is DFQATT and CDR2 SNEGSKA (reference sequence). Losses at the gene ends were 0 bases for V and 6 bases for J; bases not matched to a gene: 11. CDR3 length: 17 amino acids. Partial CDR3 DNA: TGCAGTGCTAGAGATCCTAGCGGGGGGGCGGTGAGAAAGACC. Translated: CSARDPSGGAVRKT. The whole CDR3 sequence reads CSARDPSGGAVRKTQYF.

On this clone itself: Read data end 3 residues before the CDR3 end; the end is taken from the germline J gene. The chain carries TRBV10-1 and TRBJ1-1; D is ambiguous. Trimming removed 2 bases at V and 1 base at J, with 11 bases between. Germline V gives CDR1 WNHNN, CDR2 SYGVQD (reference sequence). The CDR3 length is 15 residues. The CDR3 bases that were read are TGCGCCAGCAGTGAGCGGGTAGGAACGAACACTGAA. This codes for CASSERVGTNTE. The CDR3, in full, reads CASSERVGTNTEAFF.